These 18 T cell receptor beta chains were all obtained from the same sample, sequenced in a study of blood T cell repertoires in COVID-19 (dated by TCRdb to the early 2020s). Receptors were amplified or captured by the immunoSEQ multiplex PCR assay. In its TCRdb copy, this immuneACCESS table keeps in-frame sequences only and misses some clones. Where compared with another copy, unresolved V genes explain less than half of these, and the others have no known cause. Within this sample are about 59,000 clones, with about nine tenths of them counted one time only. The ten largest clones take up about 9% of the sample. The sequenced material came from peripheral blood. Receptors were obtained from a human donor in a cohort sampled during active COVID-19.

The CDR3 region is CASSDQYTDTQYF. The CDR3 nucleotides read TGTGCCAGCAGCGATCAGTACACAGATACGCAGTATTTT. The V and J genes are TRBV27 and TRBJ2-3; D is undetermined. The V end was cut by 6 bases, the J end by 2 bases, with 9 bases between. The CDR3 loop spans 13 amino acids. Germline V CDR1 and CDR2: MNHEY, SMNVEV (reference sequence).

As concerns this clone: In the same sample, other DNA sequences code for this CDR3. CDR3 in amino acids: CASSIAGGGNQPQHF. The CDR3 region has the DNA TGTGCCAGTAGTATAGCAGGGGGAGGCAATCAGCCCCAGCATTTT. This chain uses TRBV19 with TRBJ1-5, with TRBD1 identical over 7 bases. CDR3 length equals 15 residues. Per the germline V gene, CDR1 is LNHDA and CDR2 is SQIVND (reference sequence). V gave up 1 base and J gave up 2 bases; unmatched junction bases: 2.

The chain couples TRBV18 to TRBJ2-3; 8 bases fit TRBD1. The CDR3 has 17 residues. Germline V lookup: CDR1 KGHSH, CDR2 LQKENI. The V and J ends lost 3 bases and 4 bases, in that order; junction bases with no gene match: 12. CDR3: CASSPQQGVVGADTQYF. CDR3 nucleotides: TGTGCCAGCTCACCGCAACAGGGGGTAGTTGGCGCAGATACGCAGTATTTT. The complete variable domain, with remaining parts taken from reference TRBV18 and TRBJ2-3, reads NAGVMQNPRHLVRRRGQEARLRCSPMKGHSHVYWYRQLPEEGLKFMVYLQKENIIDESGMPKERFSAEFPKEGPSILRIQQVVRGDSAAYFCASSPQQGVVGADTQYFGPGTRLTVL.

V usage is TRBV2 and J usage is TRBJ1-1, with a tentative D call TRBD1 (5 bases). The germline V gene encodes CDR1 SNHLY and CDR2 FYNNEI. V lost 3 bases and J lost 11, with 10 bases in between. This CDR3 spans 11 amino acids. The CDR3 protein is CASSDVAGAFF. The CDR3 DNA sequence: TGTGCCAGCAGTGATGTAGCAGGGGCTTTCTTT.

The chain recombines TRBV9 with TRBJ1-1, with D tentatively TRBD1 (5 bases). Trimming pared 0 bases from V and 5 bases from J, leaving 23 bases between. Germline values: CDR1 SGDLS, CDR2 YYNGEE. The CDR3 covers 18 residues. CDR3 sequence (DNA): TGTGCCAGCAGCGTAGCTACTCCGGACGGGGGGATGATTACTGAAGCTTTCTTT. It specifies CASSVATPDGGMITEAFF. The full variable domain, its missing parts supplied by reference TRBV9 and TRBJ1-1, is DSGVTQTPKHLITATGQRVTLRCSPRSGDLSVYWYQQSLDQGLQFLIQYYNGEERAKGNILERFSAQQFPDLHSELNLSSLELGDSALYFCASSVATPDGGMITEAFFGQGTRLTVV.

CDR3 coding DNA: TGTGCCAGCAGCCCCATTGACAGTTTGAACTATGGCTACACCTTC. It is translated as CASSPIDSLNYGYTF. The rearrangement uses TRBV14 and TRBJ1-2, with D possibly TRBD1 on 5 matching bases. The CDR3 sequence is 15 residues long. Trimming pared 4 bases from V and 2 bases from J, leaving 14 bases between. Looked up from germline, CDR1 is SGHDN and CDR2 is FVKESK.

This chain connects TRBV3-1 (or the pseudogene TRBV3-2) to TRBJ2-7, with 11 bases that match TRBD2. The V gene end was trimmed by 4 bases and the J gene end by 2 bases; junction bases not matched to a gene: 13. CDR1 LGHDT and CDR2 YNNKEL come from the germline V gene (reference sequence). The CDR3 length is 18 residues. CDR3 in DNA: TGTGCCAGCAGCCCAGCCCCCAGCTATAGCGGGAGGGCCTACGAGCAGTACTTC. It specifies CASSPAPSYSGRAYEQYF.

The CDR3: CASSLSTAYLQETQYF. For the CDR3, the DNA is TGTGCCAGCAGCTTGAGCACAGCATACTTACAAGAGACCCAGTACTTC. The chain uses TRBV5-6 and TRBJ2-5; D uncertain. Germline V lookup: CDR1 SGHDT, CDR2 YYEEEE. This CDR3 is built from 16 residues. V was clipped by 1 base and J by 2 bases, with 15 bases between them.

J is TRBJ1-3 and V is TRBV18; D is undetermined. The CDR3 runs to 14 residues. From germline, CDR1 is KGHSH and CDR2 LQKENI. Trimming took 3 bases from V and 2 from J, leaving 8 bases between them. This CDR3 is CASSPSAAGNTIYF. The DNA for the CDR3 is TGTGCCAGCTCACCGTCGGCGGCTGGAAACACCATATATTTT.

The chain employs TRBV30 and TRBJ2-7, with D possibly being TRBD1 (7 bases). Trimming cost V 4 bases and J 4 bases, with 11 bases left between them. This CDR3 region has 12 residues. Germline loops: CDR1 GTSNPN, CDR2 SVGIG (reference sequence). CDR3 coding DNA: TGTGCCTGGACGGCAGGGGGGTACGAGCAGTACTTC. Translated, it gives CAWTAGGYEQYF.

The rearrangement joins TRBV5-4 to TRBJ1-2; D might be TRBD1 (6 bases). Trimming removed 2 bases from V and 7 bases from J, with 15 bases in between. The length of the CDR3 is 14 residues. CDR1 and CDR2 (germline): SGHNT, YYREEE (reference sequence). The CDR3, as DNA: TGTGCCAGCAGCTTAGGCACAGGGCAACGTGGCTACACCTTC. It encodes CASSLGTGQRGYTF.

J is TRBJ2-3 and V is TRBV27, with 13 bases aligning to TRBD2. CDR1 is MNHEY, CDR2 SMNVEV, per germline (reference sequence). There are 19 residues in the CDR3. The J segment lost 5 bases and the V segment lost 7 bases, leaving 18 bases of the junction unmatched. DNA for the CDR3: TGTGCCAGCACCCTGTTTGGGGGATGGACTAGCGGGAGACTAGATACGCAGTATTTT. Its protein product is CASTLFGGWTSGRLDTQYF.

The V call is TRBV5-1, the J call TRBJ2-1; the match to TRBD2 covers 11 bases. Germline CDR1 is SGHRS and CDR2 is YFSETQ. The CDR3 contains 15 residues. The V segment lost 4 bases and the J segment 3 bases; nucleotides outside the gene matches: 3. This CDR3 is CASSLTSGDYNEQFF. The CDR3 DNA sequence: TGCGCCAGCAGCCTGACTAGCGGGGACTACAATGAGCAGTTCTTC.

The CDR3 nucleotides are TGTGCCAGCAGTGAAAGAGGGAGTAGGCAAGAGACCCAGTACTTC. Translation gives CASSERGSRQETQYF. The rearrangement links TRBV6-1 to TRBJ2-5; D possibly corresponds to TRBD2 (5 bases). Per the germline V gene, CDR1 is MNHNS and CDR2 is SASEGT. This CDR3 comprises 15 residues. Trimming took 2 bases from V and 2 from J, leaving 12 bases between them.

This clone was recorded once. CDR3 residues: CASSRLAGTVGSGELFF. The CDR3 nucleotides are TGCGCCAGCAGCCGCCTAGCCGGGACAGTGGGTTCCGGGGAGCTGTTTTTT. V gene TRBV4-3 combines with J gene TRBJ2-2; the match to TRBD1 covers 7 bases. The J segment lost 6 bases and the V segment lost 4 bases, leaving 14 bases of the junction unmatched. Germline V gene data show CDR1 as LGHNA and CDR2 as YSLEER. CDR3 size: 17 residues.

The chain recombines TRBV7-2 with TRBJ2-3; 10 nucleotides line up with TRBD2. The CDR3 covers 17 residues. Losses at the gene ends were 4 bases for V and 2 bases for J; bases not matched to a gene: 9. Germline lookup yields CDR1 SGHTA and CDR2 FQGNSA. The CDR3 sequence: CASSSIGLAGATDTQYF. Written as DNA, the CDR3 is TGTGCCAGCAGCTCGATCGGGCTAGCGGGGGCCACAGATACGCAGTATTTT.

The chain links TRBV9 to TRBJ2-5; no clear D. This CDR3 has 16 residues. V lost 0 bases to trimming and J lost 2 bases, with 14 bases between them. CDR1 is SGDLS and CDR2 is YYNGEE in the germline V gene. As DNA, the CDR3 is TGTGCCAGCAGCGTAGGTCCAGCAGGAAATCAAGAGACCCAGTACTTC. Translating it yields CASSVGPAGNQETQYF.

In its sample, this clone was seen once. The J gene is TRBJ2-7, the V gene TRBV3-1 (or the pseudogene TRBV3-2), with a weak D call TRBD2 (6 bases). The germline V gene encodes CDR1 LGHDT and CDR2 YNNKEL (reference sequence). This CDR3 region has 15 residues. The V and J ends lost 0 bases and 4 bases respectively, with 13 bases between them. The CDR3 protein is CASSQESAGTYEQYF. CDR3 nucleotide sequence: TGTGCCAGCAGCCAAGAATCCGCGGGAACTTACGAGCAGTACTTC.